A single sample is the source of the 9 T cell receptor beta chains below, sequenced in a study of a mutant IDH1 vaccine in newly diagnosed glioma. Sequencing used immunoSEQ multiplex PCR; TCRdb keeps in-frame clones, though not all of them. This table has fewer than 55,000 clones, 81% appearing once. Antigens of these TCRs are unknown. Stated time point: week 35, safety follow-up. The vaccine gave 300 ug of a 20-mer mutant IDH1 peptide subcutaneously per dose. The sample was PBMCs, taken from a glioma patient whose treatment included an IDH1 peptide vaccine. The receptors come from a middle-aged woman with glioma. Some clones in this sample may be carry-over from other donors' samples.

Turning to this clone: The junction shows a germline mismatch at one end, possibly a read error. This rearrangement joins TRBV2 to TRBJ2-3, with unresolved D. The length of the CDR3 is 15 residues. The germline V gene has CDR1 SNHLY and CDR2 FYNNEI. The DNA of the CDR3 is TGTGCCAGCAGCGAAGTTACTACTACCTTCGGAACGCAGTATTTT. Its translation: CASSEVTTTFGTQYF.

The chain recombines TRBV7-3 with TRBJ2-6; D tentatively reads TRBD1 or TRBD2 (5 bases each). The CDR3 has 16 amino acids. Trimming took 0 bases from V and 4 from J, leaving 10 bases between them. The germline V gene has CDR1 SGHTA and CDR2 FQGTGA. The CDR3 DNA reads TGTGCCAGCAGCTTAACCGGGGCGTCCGGGGCCAACGTCCTGACTTTC. This codes for CASSLTGASGANVLTF.

This clone was counted between two and nine times. The rearrangement uses TRBV29-1 and TRBJ2-2; maybe TRBD2 (6 bases). V was trimmed by 7 bases and J by 6 bases, leaving 12 bases between them. CDR3 size: 12 residues. CDR1 and CDR2 (germline): SQVTM, ANQGSEA. CDR3 sequence (DNA): TGCAGCGCCCGACTAGTGGCCGGGGAGCTGTTTTTT. Its translation is CSARLVAGELFF.

V is TRBV28 and J is TRBJ1-5; 10 nucleotides match TRBD1. V dropped 10 bases and J dropped 9; count of bases not matched to a gene: 24. The CDR3 is 18 residues long. Germline CDR1 reads MDHEN; CDR2 reads SYDVKM. The CDR3 spells CATLGPGQGFPGPWPQHF. As DNA, the CDR3 is TGTGCCACCTTAGGTCCGGGACAGGGGTTCCCTGGCCCTTGGCCCCAGCATTTT.

This chain links TRBV7-2 with TRBJ1-2, with 11 bases matching TRBD1. Looked up from germline, CDR1 is SGHTA and CDR2 is FQGNSA. There are 16 residues in the CDR3. J gave up 4 bases and V 5 bases, and 9 bases lay outside the gene matches. The DNA for the CDR3 is TGTGCCAGCAGCACGGGACAGGGGGGCCTTAGCTATGGCTACACCTTC. Translation: CASSTGQGGLSYGYTF.

The rearrangement uses TRBV5-4 and TRBJ2-7, with D perhaps being TRBD1 or TRBD2 (5 bases each). Germline assignment: CDR1 SGHNT and CDR2 YYREEE (reference sequence). This CDR3 contains 13 residues. V was pared by 2 bases and J by 7 bases, with 13 bases between. CDR3 sequence: CASSLQRGSEQYF. The DNA for the CDR3 is TGTGCCAGCAGCTTACAGAGGGGCTCGGAGCAGTACTTC.

V and J are TRBV7-2 and TRBJ2-5, with 9 bases identical to TRBD1. Looked up from germline, CDR1 is SGHTA and CDR2 is FQGNSA. V lost 11 bases to trimming and J lost 2 bases; unmatched junction nucleotides: 6. This CDR3 contains 13 residues. CDR3 bases: TGTGCCTCTGCGGGGACAGGGCAAGAGACCCAGTACTTC. It is translated as CASAGTGQETQYF.

Only a few counts were recorded for this clone. Written as DNA, the CDR3 is TGTGCCAGCAGCCAAGATCCAGGGGCCGCAACTAATGAAAAACTGTTTTTT. It is translated as CASSQDPGAATNEKLFF. The chain uses TRBV4-2 and TRBJ1-4; weak D call: TRBD1 (6 bases). Germline CDR1 LGHNA, CDR2 YNFKEQ. CDR3 length: 17 residues. V gave up 0 bases and J gave up 0 bases, with 11 bases separating them.

The rearrangement joins TRBV19 to TRBJ1-3; TRBD1 matches 11 bases. The junction had 8 bases not matched to a gene; V was cut back by 7 bases and J by 3 bases. This CDR3 spans 16 amino acids. Germline-derived CDR1 and CDR2 are LNHDA and SQIVND (reference sequence). The DNA of the CDR3 is TGTGCCAGTACCGGGACAGGGGGTTTCTTTGGAAACACCATATATTTT. This codes for CASTGTGGFFGNTIYF.